This is a list of T cell receptor beta chains from one sample in a study of cytotoxic CD8 clonotypes in ibrutinib-treated CLL. TCRdb keeps only in-frame clones here, not all; method: immunoSEQ multiplex PCR. The sample gives approximately 170,000 clones, nearly 90% of which show up once; over 2.5% is in the top ten. This specimen was PBMCs, taken at disease progression, from a patient treated with ibrutinib. The origin of the receptors is a human donor with chronic lymphocytic leukemia. Each CDR3 is given without its conserved first and last residue. Each record gives: clone size, J gene, D gene, V gene, CDR3 protein. The D gene is left open where the match is weak. Clone size is shown for a subset of rows, as once, few, many or a class of expanded clone.

clone size: NA; J gene: TRBJ2-1; D gene: TRBD2; V gene: TRBV28; CDR3 protein: ASSLLSGRAYNEQF
clone size: NA; J gene: TRBJ2-7; D gene: TRBD2; V gene: TRBV11-2; CDR3 protein: ASSSLGLAGAEQY
clone size: NA; J gene: TRBJ2-2; D gene: NA; V gene: TRBV27; CDR3 protein: ASTQYGSIDTGELF
clone size: NA; J gene: TRBJ1-5; D gene: NA; V gene: TRBV27; CDR3 protein: ASSLSFGPSNQPQH
clone size: NA; J gene: TRBJ2-7; D gene: TRBD1; V gene: TRBV6-6; CDR3 protein: ASTSGQGEQY
clone size: NA; J gene: TRBJ2-7; D gene: NA; V gene: TRBV19; CDR3 protein: ASRVMDSSYEQY
clone size: NA; J gene: TRBJ1-1; D gene: NA; V gene: TRBV5-1; CDR3 protein: ASSLVRVPDTEAF
clone size: NA; J gene: TRBJ1-3; D gene: NA; V gene: TRBV30; CDR3 protein: AWSVRGAPGNTIY
clone size: NA; J gene: TRBJ2-3; D gene: NA; V gene: TRBV5-1; CDR3 protein: ASSLVSGGSGMVDTQY
clone size: once; J gene: TRBJ2-7; D gene: TRBD1; V gene: TRBV7-9; CDR3 protein: ASSPQARDRGFYEQY
clone size: NA; J gene: TRBJ2-6; D gene: NA; V gene: TRBV5-1; CDR3 protein: ASIEVPSGANVLT
clone size: NA; J gene: TRBJ2-5; D gene: TRBD2; V gene: TRBV7-8; CDR3 protein: ASSLTSGIETQY
clone size: NA; J gene: TRBJ2-7; D gene: NA; V gene: TRBV19; CDR3 protein: ASQERKGVGEQY
clone size: NA; J gene: TRBJ2-7; D gene: TRBD2; V gene: TRBV4-2; CDR3 protein: ASSLKAGFSYEQY
clone size: NA; J gene: TRBJ1-3; D gene: NA; V gene: TRBV2; CDR3 protein: ATQQETGNTIY
clone size: NA; J gene: TRBJ1-4; D gene: NA; V gene: TRBV19; CDR3 protein: ASQSKGARLGEKLF